Listed below are T cell receptor beta chains from one sample, sequenced in a study of T cell repertoires in cytomegalovirus infection. One entry per CDR3 protein results from TCRdb running MiXCR on the reads. The sample consists of roughly 230,000 distinct CDR3 sequences, about 23% of them appearing once. Sequencing was performed on CD8+ T cells from PBMCs. The receptors shown here come from a human donor in good health (CMV status not recorded). Some clones in this sample may be carry-over from other donors' samples. The CDR3 runs from the conserved cysteine through the conserved F or W. Each record gives: CDR3 protein, CDR3 DNA, V gene, clone size, D gene, J gene. A D gene is named only where the DNA matches it firmly. Some rows mark clone size as missing; the rest say once, few, many or name a class of expanded clone.

CASSYRGTPYEQYF | TGTGCCAGCAGTTACAGGGGGACCCCCTACGAGCAGTACTTC | TRBV28 | many | TRBD1 | TRBJ2-7
CSADLTPQETQYF | TGCAGTGCCGACCTGACCCCCCAAGAGACCCAGTACTTC | TRBV20-1 | - | - | TRBJ2-5
CASSPHPWRAGGQGNEQFF | TGTGCCAGCAGCCCTCACCCCTGGAGGGCGGGGGGGCAGGGCAATGAGCAGTTCTTC | TRBV7-3 | many | TRBD2 | TRBJ2-1
CSARTRNPYEQYF | TGCAGTGCTAGAACCCGAAACCCATACGAGCAGTACTTC | TRBV20-1 | - | - | TRBJ2-7
CSAKDREANYGYTF | TGCAGTGCTAAGGACAGGGAAGCTAACTATGGCTACACCTTC | TRBV20-1 | few | TRBD1 | TRBJ1-2
CATSRDRGQQYGYTF | TGTGCCACCAGCAGAGATAGGGGACAGCAGTATGGCTACACCTTC | TRBV15 | few | TRBD1 | TRBJ1-2
CAWTGRMQETQYF | TGTGCCTGGACTGGGCGCATGCAAGAGACCCAGTACTTC | TRBV30 | few | - | TRBJ2-5
CASSSYAGELFF | TGTGCCAGCAGCTCCTATGCCGGGGAGCTGTTTTTT | TRBV11-2 | many | - | TRBJ2-2
CASRRSWNEQFF | TGTGCCAGCAGGCGTAGTTGGAATGAGCAGTTCTTC | TRBV7-9 | - | - | TRBJ2-1
CASSELGQGRVYEQYF | TGTGCCAGCAGCGAATTGGGACAGGGGAGAGTCTACGAGCAGTACTTC | TRBV7-9 | many | TRBD1 | TRBJ2-7
CASSWDTRSGNTIYF | TGTGCCAGCAGTTGGGACACCCGCTCTGGAAACACCATATATTTT | TRBV12-3/TRBV12-4 | many | - | TRBJ1-3
CASSQDSEELFF | TGCGCCAGCAGCCAGGACAGTGAGGAGCTGTTTTTT | TRBV4-1 | - | - | TRBJ2-2
CASSYSISGNIQYF | TGTGCCAGCAGTTACTCCATATCTGGGAACATTCAGTACTTC | TRBV6-5 | few | - | TRBJ2-4
CASSPREIEETQYF | TGTGCCAGCTCACCACGGGAGATTGAAGAGACCCAGTACTTC | TRBV18 | - | - | TRBJ2-5
CASSQEGSWAGGPFF | TGTGCCAGCAGCCAAGAAGGGTCGTGGGCGGGGGGGCCGTTCTTC | TRBV4-2 | few | TRBD2 | TRBJ2-1